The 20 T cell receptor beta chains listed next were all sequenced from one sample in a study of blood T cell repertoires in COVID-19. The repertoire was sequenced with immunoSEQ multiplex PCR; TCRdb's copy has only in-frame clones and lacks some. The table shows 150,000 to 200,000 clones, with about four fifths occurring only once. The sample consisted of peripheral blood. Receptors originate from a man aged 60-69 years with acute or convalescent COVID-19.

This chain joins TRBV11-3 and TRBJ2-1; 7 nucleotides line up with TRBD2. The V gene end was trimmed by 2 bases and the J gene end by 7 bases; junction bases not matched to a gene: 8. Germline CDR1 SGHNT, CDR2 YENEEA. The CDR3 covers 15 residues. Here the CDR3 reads CASSLNARESNEQFF. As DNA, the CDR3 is TGTGCCAGCAGCTTAAACGCGCGGGAGTCAAATGAGCAGTTCTTC. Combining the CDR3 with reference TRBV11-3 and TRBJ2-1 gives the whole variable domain EAGVVQSPRYKIIEKKQPVAFWCNPISGHNTLYWYLQNLGQGPELLIRYENEEAVDDSQLPKDRFSAERLKGVDSTLKIQPAELGDSAVYLCASSLNARESNEQFFGPGTRLTVL.

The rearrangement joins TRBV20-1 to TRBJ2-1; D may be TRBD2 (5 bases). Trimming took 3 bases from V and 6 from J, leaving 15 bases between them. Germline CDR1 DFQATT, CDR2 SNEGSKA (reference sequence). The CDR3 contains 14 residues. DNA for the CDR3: TGCAGTGCTAGTCCCAGCGGAGGATTCAATGAGCAGTTCTTC. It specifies CSASPSGGFNEQFF.

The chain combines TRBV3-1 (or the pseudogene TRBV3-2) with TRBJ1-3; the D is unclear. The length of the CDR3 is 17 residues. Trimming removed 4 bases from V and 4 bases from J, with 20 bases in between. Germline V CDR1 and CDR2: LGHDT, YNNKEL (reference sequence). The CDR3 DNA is TGTGCCAGCAGCCGCGCTAAAGGTTCGGGATCCGGAAACACCATATATTTT. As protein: CASSRAKGSGSGNTIYF.

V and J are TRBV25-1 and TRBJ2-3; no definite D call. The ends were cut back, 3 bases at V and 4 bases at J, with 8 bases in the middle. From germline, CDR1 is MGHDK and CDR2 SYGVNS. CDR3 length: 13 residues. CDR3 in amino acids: CASSEGAADTQYF. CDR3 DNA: TGTGCCAGCAGTGAGGGTGCGGCAGATACGCAGTATTTT.

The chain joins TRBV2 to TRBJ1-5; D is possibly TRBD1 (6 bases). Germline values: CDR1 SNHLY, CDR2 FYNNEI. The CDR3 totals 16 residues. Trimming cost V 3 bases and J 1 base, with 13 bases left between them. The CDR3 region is CASSERGGSSNQPQHF. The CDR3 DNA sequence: TGTGCCAGCAGTGAGCGAGGGGGTTCGAGCAATCAGCCCCAGCATTTT. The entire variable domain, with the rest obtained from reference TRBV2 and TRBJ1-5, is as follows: EPEVTQTPSHQVTQMGQEVILRCVPISNHLYFYWYRQILGQKVEFLVSFYNNEISEKSEIFDDQFSVERPDGSNFTLKIRSTKLEDSAMYFCASSERGGSSNQPQHFGDGTRLSIL.

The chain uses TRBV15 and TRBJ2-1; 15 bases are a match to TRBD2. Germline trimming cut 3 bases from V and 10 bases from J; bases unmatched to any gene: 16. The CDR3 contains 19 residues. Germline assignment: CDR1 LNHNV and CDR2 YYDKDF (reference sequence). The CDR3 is CATSSPLGLAGGRPREQFF. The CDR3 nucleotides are TGTGCCACCAGCAGCCCACTAGGACTAGCGGGGGGGAGGCCGAGGGAGCAGTTCTTC. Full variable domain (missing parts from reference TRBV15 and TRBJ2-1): DAMVIQNPRYQVTQFGKPVTLSCSQTLNHNVMYWYQQKSSQAPKLLFHYYDKDFNNEADTPDNFQSRRPNTSFCFLDIRSPGLGDTAMYLCATSSPLGLAGGRPREQFFGPGTRLTVL.

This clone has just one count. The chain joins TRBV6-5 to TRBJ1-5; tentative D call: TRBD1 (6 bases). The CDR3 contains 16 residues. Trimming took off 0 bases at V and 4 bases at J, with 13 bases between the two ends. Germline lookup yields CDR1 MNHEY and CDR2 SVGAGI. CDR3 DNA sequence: TGTGCCAGCAGTTACTCAAGGCGGCAGGGGAATCAGCCCCAGCATTTT. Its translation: CASSYSRRQGNQPQHF.

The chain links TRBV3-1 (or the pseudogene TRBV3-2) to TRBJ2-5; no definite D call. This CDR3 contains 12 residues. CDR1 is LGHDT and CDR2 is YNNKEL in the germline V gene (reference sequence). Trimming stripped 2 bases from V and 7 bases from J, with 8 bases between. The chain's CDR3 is CASSQQRGTQYF. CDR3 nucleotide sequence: TGTGCCAGCAGCCAACAGAGAGGGACCCAGTACTTC.

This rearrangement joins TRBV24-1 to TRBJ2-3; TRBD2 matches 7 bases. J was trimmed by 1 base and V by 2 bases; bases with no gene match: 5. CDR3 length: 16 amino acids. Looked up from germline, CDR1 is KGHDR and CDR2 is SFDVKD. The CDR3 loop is CATSDWREYRTDTQYF. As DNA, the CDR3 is TGTGCCACCAGTGATTGGCGGGAGTACCGCACAGATACGCAGTATTTT.

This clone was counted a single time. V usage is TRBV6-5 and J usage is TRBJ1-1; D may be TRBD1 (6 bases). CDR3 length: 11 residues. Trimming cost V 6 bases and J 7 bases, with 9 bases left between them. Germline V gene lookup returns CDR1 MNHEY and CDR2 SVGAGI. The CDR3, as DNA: TGTGCCAGCAGCTTAGGGGGTGAAGCTTTCTTT. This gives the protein CASSLGGEAFF.

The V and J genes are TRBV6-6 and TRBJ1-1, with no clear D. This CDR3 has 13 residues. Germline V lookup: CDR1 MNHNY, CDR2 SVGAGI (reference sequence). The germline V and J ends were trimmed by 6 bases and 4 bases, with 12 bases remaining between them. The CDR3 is CASSPGSATEAFF. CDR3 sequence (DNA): TGTGCCAGCAGCCCCGGGAGCGCCACTGAAGCTTTCTTT.

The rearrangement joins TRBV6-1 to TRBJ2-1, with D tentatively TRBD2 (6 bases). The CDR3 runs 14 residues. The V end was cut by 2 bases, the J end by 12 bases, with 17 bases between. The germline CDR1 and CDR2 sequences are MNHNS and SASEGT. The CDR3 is CASSESGGNPGQFF. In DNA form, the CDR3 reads TGTGCCAGCAGTGAATCGGGCGGGAACCCCGGGCAGTTCTTC.

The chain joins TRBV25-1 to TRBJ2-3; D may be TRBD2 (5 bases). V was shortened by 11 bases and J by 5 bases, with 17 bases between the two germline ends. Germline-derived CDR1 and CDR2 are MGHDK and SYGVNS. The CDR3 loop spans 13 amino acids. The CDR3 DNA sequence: TGTGCCGCCCGCCATAGCGCCCAAGATACGCAGTATTTT. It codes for CAARHSAQDTQYF.

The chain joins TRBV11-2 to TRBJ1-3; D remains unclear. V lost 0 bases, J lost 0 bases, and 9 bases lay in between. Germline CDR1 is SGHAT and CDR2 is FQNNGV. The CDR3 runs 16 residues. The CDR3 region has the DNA TGTGCCAGCAGCTTAGATCGGGTCCGCTCTGGAAACACCATATATTTT. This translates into CASSLDRVRSGNTIYF.

CDR3 residues: CASSNDRGSYGYTF. The CDR3 DNA follows: TGTGCCAGCAGCAACGACAGGGGAAGCTATGGCTACACCTTC. The chain has TRBV13 and TRBJ1-2; 8 bases are a match to TRBD1. The V and J ends lost 5 bases and 4 bases, in that order; junction bases with no gene match: 6. The CDR3 extends over 14 amino acids. From germline, CDR1 is PRHDT and CDR2 FYEKMQ (reference sequence). The full variable domain, its missing parts supplied by reference TRBV13 and TRBJ1-2, is AAGVIQSPRHLIKEKRETATLKCYPIPRHDTVYWYQQGPGQDPQFLISFYEKMQSDKGSIPDRFSAQQFSDYHSELNMSSLELGDSALYFCASSNDRGSYGYTFGSGTRLTVV.

CDR3 DNA sequence: TGTGCCACCAGTGATTCCGGTGAAGCCACAGATACGCAGTATTTT. Protein sequence: CATSDSGEATDTQYF. The rearrangement joins TRBV24-1 to TRBJ2-3; the D is unclear. Germline V gene lookup returns CDR1 KGHDR and CDR2 SFDVKD. The CDR3 extends over 15 amino acids. Trimming stripped 2 bases from V and 2 bases from J, with 10 bases between.

The CDR3 nucleotides read TGTGCCAGCAGCTTACCAGGGGGCAGGACTGAAGCTTTCTTT. Its protein is CASSLPGGRTEAFF. This chain connects TRBV11-2 to TRBJ1-1, with 8 bases fitting TRBD1. The CDR3 contains 14 residues. Unmatched junction bases numbered 4, after V lost 2 bases and J lost 5 bases. Germline assignment: CDR1 SGHAT and CDR2 FQNNGV.

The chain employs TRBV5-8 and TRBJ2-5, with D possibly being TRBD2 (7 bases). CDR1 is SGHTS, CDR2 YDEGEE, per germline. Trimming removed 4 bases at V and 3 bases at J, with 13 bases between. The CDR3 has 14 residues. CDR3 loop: CASSPEGGKETQYF. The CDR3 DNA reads TGTGCCAGCAGCCCCGAGGGGGGGAAAGAGACCCAGTACTTC.

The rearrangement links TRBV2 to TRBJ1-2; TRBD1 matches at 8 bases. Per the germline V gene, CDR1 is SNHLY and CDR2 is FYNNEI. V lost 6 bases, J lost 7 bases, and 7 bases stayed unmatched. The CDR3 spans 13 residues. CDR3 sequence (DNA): TGTGCCAGCAGGGACAGGGATCCGGTTGGCTACACCTTC. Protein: CASRDRDPVGYTF. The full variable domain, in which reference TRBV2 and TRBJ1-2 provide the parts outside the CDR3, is EPEVTQTPSHQVTQMGQEVILRCVPISNHLYFYWYRQILGQKVEFLVSFYNNEISEKSEIFDDQFSVERPDGSNFTLKIRSTKLEDSAMYFCASRDRDPVGYTFGSGTRLTVV.

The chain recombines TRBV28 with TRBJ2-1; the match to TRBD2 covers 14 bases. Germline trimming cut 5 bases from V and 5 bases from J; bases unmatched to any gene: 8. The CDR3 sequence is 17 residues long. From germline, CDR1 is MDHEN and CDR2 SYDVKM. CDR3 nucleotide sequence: TGTGCCAGCAGTACCCCGACTAGCGGGAGGGGCAACAATGAGCAGTTCTTC. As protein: CASSTPTSGRGNNEQFF.